The 27 T cell receptor beta chains listed next were all sequenced from one sample in a study of cytomegalovirus exposure and HLA in healthy donors. With 60 Vbeta and 13 Jbeta primers, the PCR was carried out. Clones were sequenced by immunoSEQ multiplex PCR, and TCRdb holds only the in-frame ones, with some missing. The table has about 120,000 clones, approximately 80% seen once. Sequencing was done on a sample of PBMCs. The origin of the receptors is a woman between 40 and 55 years old in good health and CMV-seropositive.

The chain is built from TRBV10-3 and TRBJ1-1; TRBD1 aligns across 7 bases. The germline V gene has CDR1 ENHRY and CDR2 SYGVKD. The J segment lost 0 bases and the V segment lost 10 bases, leaving 5 bases of the junction unmatched. This CDR3 spans 13 amino acids. The DNA for the CDR3 is TGTGCCACCCGGGACAGCATGAACACTGAAGCTTTCTTT. Its protein product is CATRDSMNTEAFF.

The chain employs TRBV7-2 and TRBJ1-2; tentative D call: TRBD1 (6 bases). Trimming shortened V by 3 bases and J by 7 bases, and 12 bases separated the two germline ends. This CDR3 is built from 13 residues. Germline V CDR1 and CDR2: SGHTA, FQGNSA. CDR3 bases: TGTGCCAGCAGCTTCTACAGGGAATCTGGCTACACCTTC. As protein: CASSFYRESGYTF.

V and J are TRBV5-4 and TRBJ2-1; TRBD1 matches at 10 bases. The CDR3 length is 16 residues. Trimming cost V 2 bases and J 6 bases; bases outside gene matches: 8. Looked up from germline, CDR1 is SGHNT and CDR2 is YYREEE (reference sequence). This CDR3 is CASSLGIRTGGNEQFF. In DNA form, the CDR3 reads TGTGCCAGCAGCTTAGGGATCAGGACAGGGGGCAATGAGCAGTTCTTC.

J is TRBJ1-2 and V is TRBV6-5; a weak D match, TRBD1 (6 bases). There are 15 residues in the CDR3. Per the germline V gene, CDR1 is MNHEY and CDR2 is SVGAGI. Trimming removed 0 bases from V and 5 bases from J, with 13 bases in between. This CDR3 is CASSYSGAGWYGYTF. The CDR3 DNA reads as TGTGCCAGCAGTTACTCGGGGGCAGGGTGGTATGGCTACACCTTC.

The genes are TRBV18 and TRBJ2-7; a possible D gene is TRBD2 (5 bases). V was shortened by 0 bases and J by 7 bases, with 19 bases between the two germline ends. Germline V CDR1 and CDR2: KGHSH, LQKENI. The CDR3 length is 16 residues. The CDR3 DNA follows: TGTGCCAGCTCACCACCTGTGGGATATGCCCCGGGGGAGCAGTACTTC. This gives the protein CASSPPVGYAPGEQYF.

The V call is TRBV5-4, the J call TRBJ1-2; 7 nucleotides match TRBD1. CDR1 SGHNT and CDR2 YYREEE come from the germline V gene (reference sequence). This CDR3 has 13 amino acids. Trimming removed 5 bases from V and 5 bases from J; junction bases left unmatched: 6. This CDR3 reads CASRVTGKYGYTF. DNA for the CDR3: TGTGCCAGCAGGGTGACAGGGAAGTATGGCTACACCTTC.

V is TRBV2 and J is TRBJ1-2, with D possibly matching TRBD1 (6 bases). Trimming removed 11 bases at V and 8 bases at J, with 24 bases between. Germline CDR1 reads SNHLY; CDR2 reads FYNNEI. This CDR3 has 14 amino acids. The CDR3 coding sequence is TGTGCCTCCCGACGGGACAATCTTCCGGGGGGCTACACCTTC. It yields the protein CASRRDNLPGGYTF.

This chain links TRBV2 with TRBJ1-2; no clear D gene. Germline values: CDR1 SNHLY, CDR2 FYNNEI. CDR3 size: 14 residues. Trimming left V 5 bases short and J 4 bases short, with 14 bases between. CDR3 sequence (DNA): TGTGCCAGCAGTCAGGCAAGTCGTGCCTATGGCTACACCTTC. Protein sequence: CASSQASRAYGYTF. Full variable domain (rest looked up from reference TRBV2 and TRBJ1-2): EPEVTQTPSHQVTQMGQEVILRCVPISNHLYFYWYRQILGQKVEFLVSFYNNEISEKSEIFDDQFSVERPDGSNFTLKIRSTKLEDSAMYFCASSQASRAYGYTFGSGTRLTVV.

This sequence joins TRBV5-1 and TRBJ2-5, with D perhaps TRBD1 (6 bases). Germline CDR1 and CDR2: SGHRS and YFSETQ. The CDR3 sequence is 12 residues long. Trimming removed 6 bases from V and 5 bases from J, with 11 bases in between. This CDR3 is CASNGRGETQYF. The CDR3 nucleotides are TGCGCCAGCAACGGTAGGGGGGAGACCCAGTACTTC.

The chain uses TRBV4-2 and TRBJ2-1; 10 positions match TRBD2. CDR3 size: 20 residues. Germline V gene lookup returns CDR1 LGHNA and CDR2 YNFKEQ. The V and J ends lost 0 bases and 0 bases, in that order; junction bases with no gene match: 11. CDR3 bases: TGTGCCAGCAGCCAAGATCCTGCTAGCGGGGGTTCCCACTCCTACAATGAGCAGTTCTTC. Protein: CASSQDPASGGSHSYNEQFF.

CDR3 sequence reads: CASSGEGQGAGSPLHF. In DNA form, the CDR3 reads TGTGCCAGCAGTGGAGAGGGACAGGGGGCGGGCTCACCCCTCCACTTT. The V call is TRBV6-1, the J call TRBJ1-6; 12 nucleotides agree with TRBD1. The germline CDR1 and CDR2 sequences are MNHNS and SASEGT. V was pared by 4 bases and J by 10 bases, with 8 bases of the junction left unmatched. This CDR3 comprises 16 residues.

This clone turned up a few times. This chain uses TRBV18 with TRBJ1-3; D not resolved. The V gene's germline CDR1 is KGHSH and CDR2 LQKENI. This CDR3 has 16 residues. The V end was cut by 3 bases, the J end by 0 bases, with 12 bases between. Written as DNA, the CDR3 is TGTGCCAGCTCACCTTTCGACGGGAGCTCTGGAAACACCATATATTTT. Translated, it gives CASSPFDGSSGNTIYF. Variable domain in full (rest from reference TRBV18 and TRBJ1-3): NAGVMQNPRHLVRRRGQEARLRCSPMKGHSHVYWYRQLPEEGLKFMVYLQKENIIDESGMPKERFSAEFPKEGPSILRIQQVVRGDSAAYFCASSPFDGSSGNTIYFGEGSWLTVV.

V usage is TRBV19 and J usage is TRBJ1-1, with TRBD1 matching 11 bases. The CDR3 loop spans 15 amino acids. Germline CDR1 LNHDA, CDR2 SQIVND (reference sequence). J lost 3 bases, V lost 1 base, and 1 base had no gene match. CDR3 amino acids: CASSIGDRGYTEAFF. The CDR3 DNA reads TGTGCCAGTAGTATAGGGGACAGGGGGTACACTGAAGCTTTCTTT.

This clone came up once. The gene calls are TRBV27 and TRBJ1-5, with a possible D match to TRBD1 (6 bases). CDR1 is MNHEY, CDR2 SMNVEV, per germline (reference sequence). The CDR3 loop spans 15 amino acids. Trimming cost V 8 bases and J 2 bases, with 16 bases left between them. The CDR3 DNA reads as TGTGCCAGCTCTTTATGGGGGCACGGCAATCAGCCCCAGCATTTT. Its protein is CASSLWGHGNQPQHF.

This clone was recorded a few times. The chain combines TRBV4-1 with TRBJ1-2; 10 bases match TRBD1. The CDR3 is 15 amino acids. Germline V CDR1 and CDR2: MGHRA, YSYEKL. V dropped 5 bases and J dropped 3; count of bases not matched to a gene: 6. The CDR3 bases are TGCGCCAGCAGCAGGACAGGGGGATCAGACTATGGCTACACCTTC. Residues: CASSRTGGSDYGYTF.

This clone was recorded a few times. The chain combines TRBV9 with TRBJ2-1, with D possibly being TRBD1 (6 bases). This CDR3 contains 14 residues. Germline V gene sequence: CDR1 SGDLS, CDR2 YYNGEE. V was pared by 7 bases and J by 4 bases, with 15 bases between. The CDR3 reads CASGRGSIYNEQFF. DNA of the CDR3: TGTGCCAGCGGCAGGGGTTCCATTTACAATGAGCAGTTCTTC.

CDR3 sequence: CASSVALRAPSSYTF. The CDR3 DNA is TGTGCCAGCAGCGTAGCCCTGCGTGCGCCTTCTAGCTACACCTTC. The V call is TRBV9, the J call TRBJ1-2, with no clear D. V lost 0 bases to trimming and J lost 9 bases, with 18 bases between them. This CDR3 is 15 amino acids long. Germline CDR1 is SGDLS and CDR2 is YYNGEE.

This sequence joins TRBV19 and TRBJ1-4; weak D call: TRBD1 (6 bases). CDR3 length: 16 amino acids. Trimming left V 8 bases short and J 5 bases short, with 21 bases between. From germline, CDR1 is LNHDA and CDR2 SQIVND (reference sequence). The CDR3 nucleotides are TGTGCCAGTGCGGGGGGGCGTTGGCAGGGGAATGAAAAACTGTTTTTT. Translated, it gives CASAGGRWQGNEKLFF. The variable domain in full, with the rest retrieved from reference TRBV19 and TRBJ1-4, is DGGITQSPKYLFRKEGQNVTLSCEQNLNHDAMYWYRQDPGQGLRLIYYSQIVNDFQKGDIAEGYSVSREKKESFPLTVTSAQKNPTAFYLCASAGGRWQGNEKLFFGSGTQLSVL.

The chain uses TRBV6-5 and TRBJ1-2; no definite D call. Looked up from germline, CDR1 is MNHEY and CDR2 is SVGAGI. The CDR3 spans 15 residues. V was cut by 4 bases and J by 5 bases, with 17 bases left in between. The CDR3 protein is CASSLRRFGLYGYTF. CDR3 in DNA: TGTGCCAGCAGTTTGAGGCGCTTTGGCTTATATGGCTACACCTTC.

V gene TRBV7-3 combines with J gene TRBJ2-2, with 7 bases identical to TRBD1. CDR3 length equals 14 residues. Germline CDR1 reads SGHTA; CDR2 reads FQGTGA. V lost 5 bases, J lost 5 bases, and 5 bases stayed unmatched. CDR3 nucleotides: TGTGCCAGCAGCAAAAAGACAGGGACCGGGGAGCTGTTTTTT. This translates into CASSKKTGTGELFF. The whole variable domain, remainder taken from reference TRBV7-3 and TRBJ2-2, is GAGVSQTPSNKVTEKGKYVELRCDPISGHTALYWYRQSLGQGPEFLIYFQGTGAADDSGLPNDRFFAVRPEGSVSTLKIQRTERGDSAVYLCASSKKTGTGELFFGEGSRLTVL.

The chain uses TRBV4-1 and TRBJ1-2, with 7 positions matching TRBD1. The CDR3 length is 13 residues. V was clipped by 1 base and J by 8 bases; unmatched bases: 4. CDR1 is MGHRA and CDR2 is YSYEKL in the germline V gene. The CDR3 here is CASSQALQGGYTF. CDR3 coding DNA: TGCGCCAGCAGCCAAGCGTTACAGGGGGGCTACACCTTC.

The chain uses TRBV29-1 and TRBJ1-1; TRBD1 matches 8 bases. This CDR3 is 13 amino acids long. Germline loops: CDR1 SQVTM, CDR2 ANQGSEA. The trim removed 4 bases at V and 2 bases at J, leaving 3 bases unmatched. In nucleotides, the CDR3 is TGCAGCGTTGCTGGACAGGGTAACACTGAAGCTTTCTTT. Encoded protein: CSVAGQGNTEAFF.

The V call is TRBV4-2, the J call TRBJ2-3, with D maybe TRBD2 (7 bases). The V end was cut by 1 base, the J end by 3 bases, with 14 bases between. CDR1 LGHNA and CDR2 YNFKEQ come from the germline V gene. This CDR3 region has 16 residues. CDR3 sequence: CASSQALGGPTDTQYF. The DNA of the CDR3 is TGTGCCAGCAGCCAAGCTCTGGGGGGGCCTACAGATACGCAGTATTTT.

The chain recombines TRBV25-1 with TRBJ2-7, with TRBD1 identical over 7 bases. With 7 bases clipped from V and 0 bases from J, the junction kept 3 bases outside the gene matches. This CDR3 region has 13 residues. The germline V gene encodes CDR1 MGHDK and CDR2 SYGVNS. The DNA of the CDR3 is TGTGCCAGCACACGGGACAGCTCCTACGAGCAGTACTTC. Translating gives CASTRDSSYEQYF.

This clone was seen a few times. The J gene is TRBJ1-1, the V gene TRBV9; no definite D call. V gave up 4 bases and J gave up 4 bases, with 20 bases separating them. The CDR3 consists of 16 residues. Per the germline V gene, CDR1 is SGDLS and CDR2 is YYNGEE. CDR3 sequence: CASSTSRVVRGTEAFF. The CDR3 DNA reads as TGTGCCAGCAGCACGTCGAGGGTCGTTCGGGGCACTGAAGCTTTCTTT.

This clone has a handful of counts. The CDR3 reads CASSLTGLNTEAFF. Written as DNA, the CDR3 is TGTGCCAGCAGCTTAACAGGGTTGAACACTGAAGCTTTCTTT. This chain connects TRBV5-6 to TRBJ1-1, with D possibly TRBD1 on 6 matching bases. Trimming removed 2 bases at V and 0 bases at J, with 8 bases between. CDR3 size: 14 residues. CDR1 is SGHDT and CDR2 is YYEEEE in the germline V gene.

This clone was found a few times. V gene TRBV6-5 combines with J gene TRBJ2-7; 7 positions agree with TRBD2. V was pared by 5 bases and J by 5 bases, with 9 bases of the junction left unmatched. This CDR3 has 14 amino acids. Germline V lookup: CDR1 MNHEY, CDR2 SVGAGI. CDR3 protein: CASSPRAGKDEQYF. CDR3 DNA: TGTGCCAGCAGTCCCCGAGCGGGGAAGGACGAGCAGTACTTC.